The entry below describes one TCR beta chain. V shed 4 bases and J shed 6 bases, with 11 bases lying between them. Looked up from germline, CDR1 is SGHNT and CDR2 is YYREEE (reference sequence). The CDR3 has 12 residues. In the original workflow: Estimated nucleated cell counts came from reference gene primer amplification. Assay: immunoSEQ multiplex PCR; the TCRdb copy retains only in-frame clones and omits some. V and J calls and clone size are given by that table; D and trimming were obtained from the DNA. The repertoire holds fewer than 300,000 clones, 88% seen once, with about 9.8% in the top ten. The sample is drawn from a study of blood T cell repertoires in COVID-19. Turning to the study itself: Acute-phase and convalescent COVID-19 samples originated in the United States, Italy and Spain. The cDNA or gDNA used as material had been derived from T cells, B-cell-depleted T cells, or PBMCs.

The specimen was peripheral blood. The TCR comes from a man aged 18 to 35 with active or convalescent COVID-19. This chain uses TRBV5-4 with TRBJ2-7; tentatively, D is TRBD2 (5 bases). In nucleotides, the CDR3 is TGTGCCAGCAGCATAGAACGGGGCGAGCAGTACTTC. Translating gives CASSIERGEQYF.